This T cell receptor (beta chain) was retrieved from a study of shared clonotypes between healthy human individuals. Looking at the study overall: The study used three CD4 naive, three CD4 memory, two CD8 naive and one CD8 memory plate per donor.

Study-wide results and caveats: A few donors had roughly 5% of their naive CD4 clonotypes in common.

With respect to this clone: Its antigen is unidentified.

Germline assignment: CDR1 SGHTS and CDR2 YDEGEE. Trimming took off 4 bases at V and 7 bases at J, with 15 bases between the two ends. CDR3 length: 14 amino acids. TCRdb's table, derived via immunoSEQ multiplex PCR, lists solely in-frame clones and lacks some. This table has about 1 million clones, approximately 68% appearing once. Sequenced: memory CD4+ T cells sorted from blood. Indicated subset: CD45RA-negative fraction. This TCR came from a man aged 18 to 35 in good health. J is TRBJ1-5 and V is TRBV5-8; perhaps TRBD1 as D (6 bases). The CDR3 DNA reads as TGTGCCAGCAGCGTTGGGACACCGGGGCAGCCCCAGCATTTT. It translates to CASSVGTPGQPQHF.